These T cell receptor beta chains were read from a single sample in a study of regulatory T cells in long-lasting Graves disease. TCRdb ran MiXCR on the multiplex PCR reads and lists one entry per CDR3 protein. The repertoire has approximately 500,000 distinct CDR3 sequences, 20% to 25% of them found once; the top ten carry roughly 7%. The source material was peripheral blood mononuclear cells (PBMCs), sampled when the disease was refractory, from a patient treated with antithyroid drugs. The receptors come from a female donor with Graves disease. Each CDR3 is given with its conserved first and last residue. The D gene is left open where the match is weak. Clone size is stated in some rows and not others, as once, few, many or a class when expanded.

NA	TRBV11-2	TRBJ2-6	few	CASSLDFRAGANVLTF	TGTGCCAGCAGCTTAGATTTTAGGGCTGGGGCCAACGTCCTGACTTTC
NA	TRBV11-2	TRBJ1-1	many	CASSTPRQNQAFF	TGTGCCAGCAGCACCCCAAGACAGAATCAAGCTTTCTTT
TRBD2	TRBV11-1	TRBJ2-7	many	CASSSPAGGTFDEQYF	TGTGCCAGCAGCTCCCCAGCGGGAGGTACGTTTGACGAGCAGTACTTC
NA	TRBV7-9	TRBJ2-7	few	CASSKGGTGPTYEQYF	TGTGCCAGCAGTAAGGGGGGGACAGGACCAACCTACGAGCAGTACTTC
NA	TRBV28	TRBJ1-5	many	CASSWGKSSTNQPQHF	TGTGCCAGCAGTTGGGGGAAGAGTAGTACCAATCAGCCCCAGCATTTT
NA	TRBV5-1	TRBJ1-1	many	CASSRQGPDTEAFF	TGCGCCAGCAGCAGGCAGGGCCCCGACACTGAAGCTTTCTTT
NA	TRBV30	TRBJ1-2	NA	CAWSRVHSLGYTF	TGTGCCTGGAGCCGCGTCCACTCTCTGGGCTACACCTTC
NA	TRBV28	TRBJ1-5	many	CASSWSSGHQPQHF	TGTGCCAGCAGTTGGTCTAGCGGCCATCAGCCCCAGCATTTT
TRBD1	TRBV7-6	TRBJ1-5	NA	CASSLGQGAEWPQHF	TGTGCCAGCAGCTTAGGACAGGGGGCCGAGTGGCCCCAGCATTTT
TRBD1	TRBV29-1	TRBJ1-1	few	CSVPTGGTEAFF	TGCAGCGTTCCAACAGGGGGCACTGAAGCTTTCTTT
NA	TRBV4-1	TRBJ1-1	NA	CASSQEVRGPEAFF	TGCGCCAGCAGCCAAGAGGTGCGGGGTCCTGAAGCTTTCTTT
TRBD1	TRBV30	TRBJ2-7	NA	CAWNTRSGDRGYEQYF	TGTGCCTGGAACACAAGGTCGGGGGACAGGGGGTACGAGCAGTACTTC
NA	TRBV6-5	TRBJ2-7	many	CASSYPGIARVSYEQYF	TGTGCCAGCAGTTACCCCGGGATCGCTAGAGTGTCCTACGAGCAGTACTTC
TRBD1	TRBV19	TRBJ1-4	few	CASSPQGASEKLFF	TGTGCCAGTAGTCCTCAGGGGGCAAGTGAAAAACTGTTTTTT
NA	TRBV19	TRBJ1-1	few	CASSPTGHTEAFF	TGTGCCAGTAGCCCGACAGGACACACTGAAGCTTTCTTT
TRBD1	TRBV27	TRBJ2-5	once	CASSFLRDRGRGETQYF	TGTGCCAGCAGTTTTCTACGGGACAGGGGGCGCGGAGAGACCCAGTACTTC
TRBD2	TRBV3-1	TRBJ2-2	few	CASSRERGPPGELFF	TGTGCCAGCAGCCGGGAGCGGGGTCCACCCGGGGAGCTGTTTTTT